This passage covers 8 T cell receptor beta chains from one sample sequenced in a study of Ad26.COV2.S vaccination and SARS-CoV-2 variants (dated by TCRdb to the early 2020s). This specimen's treatment or condition label, per the study, means: around 19 received Ad26.COV2.S at low or high dose, single or two shots; roughly five received placebo; per-sample allocation not given. Repertoires of vaccine and placebo recipients were sequenced from samples collected on day 63 after the first injection. Library preparation used the immunoSEQ multiplex PCR assay. TCRdb took this table from immuneACCESS and kept in-frame rearrangements with V and J called. Such tables lack part of the clones; where checked against another copy, unresolved V genes explain under half of the gap, and the rest is unexplained. This sample has about 430,000 clones in its table, and around nine tenths of those were observed once. Together, the top ten hold more than 9% of the sample.

Here the sequenced sample was peripheral blood, taken in a trial of Ad26.COV2.S vaccine versus placebo. Receptors were obtained from a person between 18 and 59 years old who received the Ad26.COV2.S COVID-19 vaccine or a placebo.

The chain couples TRBV18 to TRBJ1-1; D ambiguous. The CDR3 covers 14 residues. V lost 2 bases, J lost 3 bases, and 10 bases lay in between. Germline V gives CDR1 KGHSH, CDR2 LQKENI. In nucleotides, the CDR3 is TGTGCCAGCTCACCAAGGTTAGAGGACACTGAAGCTTTCTTT. Amino acids: CASSPRLEDTEAFF.

The chain combines TRBV19 with TRBJ2-3, with 7 bases fitting TRBD2. The CDR3 is made up of 14 amino acids. The germline CDR1 and CDR2 sequences are LNHDA and SQIVND (reference sequence). After removal of 5 bases from V and 2 bases from J, the junction contained 4 bases not matched to a gene. In nucleotides, the CDR3 is TGTGCCAGTAGTGAGGCGGGGGACACAGATACGCAGTATTTT. Translation: CASSEAGDTDTQYF.

The chain recombines TRBV25-1 with TRBJ1-2, with D possibly being TRBD1 (6 bases). CDR1 and CDR2 (germline): MGHDK, SYGVNS. The CDR3 runs to 12 residues. V lost 4 bases to trimming and J lost 6 bases, with 9 bases between them. CDR3 loop: CASSAGAHGYTF. The CDR3 DNA reads TGTGCCAGCAGTGCAGGGGCGCATGGCTACACCTTC.

This chain connects TRBV7-6 to TRBJ2-5; tentative D call: TRBD1 (6 bases). Germline V gives CDR1 SGHVS, CDR2 FNYEAQ. This CDR3 is built from 15 residues. Trimming stripped 0 bases from V and 3 bases from J, with 11 bases between. The CDR3, as DNA: TGTGCCAGCAGCTTAGCATATGGGACAAAAGAGACCCAGTACTTC. Its protein product is CASSLAYGTKETQYF.

The rearrangement links TRBV6-2 or TRBV6-3 to TRBJ2-7; the match to TRBD2 covers 9 bases. The CDR3 spans 12 residues. With V trimmed by 6 bases and J by 6 bases, 3 bases remained unmatched. Per germline, CDR1 MNHEY and CDR2 SVGEGT. CDR3 residues: CASSSGLAEQYF. The CDR3 nucleotides are TGTGCCAGCAGCTCGGGACTAGCCGAGCAGTACTTC.

This sequence joins TRBV25-1 and TRBJ1-3, with no clear D. Trimming took 3 bases from V and 8 from J, leaving 14 bases between them. CDR3 size: 14 residues. Per the germline V gene, CDR1 is MGHDK and CDR2 is SYGVNS. The CDR3 loop is CASSESGVGDTIYF. The CDR3 coding sequence is TGTGCCAGCAGTGAGTCTGGGGTCGGAGACACCATATATTTT. Full variable domain (missing parts from reference TRBV25-1 and TRBJ1-3): EADIYQTPRYLVIGTGKKITLECSQTMGHDKMYWYQQDPGMELHLIHYSYGVNSTEKGDLSSESTVSRIRTEHFPLTLESARPSHTSQYLCASSESGVGDTIYFGEGSWLTVV.

The chain combines TRBV7-6 with TRBJ1-1, with unresolved D. Per the germline V gene, CDR1 is SGHVS and CDR2 is FNYEAQ. Trimming cost V 5 bases and J 1 base, with 11 bases left between them. The CDR3 is 14 amino acids. As DNA, the CDR3 is TGTGCCAGCAGCCGGATCCCAGGGAACACTGAAGCTTTCTTT. This codes for CASSRIPGNTEAFF.

This chain connects TRBV11-1 to TRBJ2-3; no definite D call. Germline V gene lookup returns CDR1 SGHAT and CDR2 FQDESV (reference sequence). Between the trimmed V and J ends, which lost 3 bases and 2 bases, there was a span of 0 bases. This CDR3 has 11 residues. CDR3 nucleotides: TGTGCCAGCAGCTTCACAGATACGCAGTATTTT. It yields the protein CASSFTDTQYF.